This is a list of T cell receptor beta chains from one sample in a study of blood T cell repertoires in COVID-19. Some clones are missing from TCRdb's copy, which holds only in-frame ones; the method was immunoSEQ multiplex PCR. The table lists 80,000 to 95,000 clones, around 84% of them singletons, with about 24% in the top ten. Source material: peripheral blood. The receptor source for this set is a woman over 75 in a cohort sampled during active or convalescent COVID-19. Each CDR3 is given with its conserved first and last residue. The D gene is left open where the match is weak. Some rows have no size entry. The others give once, few or many, or a class for an expanded clone.

-	-	TRBJ2-1	TRBV20-1	TGCAGTGCTATTCGACTCAATGAGCAGTTCTTC	CSAIRLNEQFF
-	-	TRBJ2-3	TRBV20-1	TGCAGTGCTAGTCACATCAGCACAGATACGCAGTATTTT	CSASHISTDTQYF
TRBD1	-	TRBJ1-4	TRBV19	TGTGCCAGTAGTACCGGACAGGGGACAAATGAAAAACTGTTTTTT	CASSTGQGTNEKLFF
-	-	TRBJ1-3	TRBV5-1	TGCGCCAGCAGCTTGGGTAGGACAGAGAGAAACACCATATATTTT	CASSLGRTERNTIYF
TRBD2	-	TRBJ2-4	TRBV9	TGTGCCAGCAGCGTAGGGGGACTAGCGGGAAACATTCAGTACTTC	CASSVGGLAGNIQYF
-	-	TRBJ1-1	TRBV29-1	TGCAGCGTTATCCGAAACCGCAACAGGGTGCGCACTGAAGCTTTCTTT	CSVIRNRNRVRTEAFF
-	-	TRBJ2-2	TRBV30	TGTGCCTGGAGTGGCGGGAACACCGGGGAGCTGTTTTTT	CAWSGGNTGELFF
-	-	TRBJ2-1	TRBV7-9	TGTGCCAGCAGCCCCTCTAAGTCCTCCTACAATGAGCAGTTCTTC	CASSPSKSSYNEQFF
TRBD2	-	TRBJ2-3	TRBV5-4	TGTGCCAGCAGCTTGGGGGCGGGACTAGCGGACTTCACAGATACGCAGTATTTT	CASSLGAGLADFTDTQYF
-	-	TRBJ1-5	TRBV6-5	TGTGCCAGCACAAATTCCAATCAGCCCCAGCATTTT	CASTNSNQPQHF
TRBD1	-	TRBJ1-6	TRBV12-3/TRBV12-4	TGTGCCAGCAGTTCGGACAGGGTTTCACCCCTCCACTTT	CASSSDRVSPLHF
-	-	TRBJ2-5	TRBV5-1	TGCGCCAGCAGCTCGCTAGCGTCTAAAGAGACCCAGTACTTC	CASSSLASKETQYF
-	-	TRBJ2-1	TRBV7-3	TGTGCCAGCAGCTTAAGGCTAGATACCAATGAGCAGTTCTTC	CASSLRLDTNEQFF
-	-	TRBJ2-5	TRBV5-1	TGCGCCAGCAGCTTGGGCGTGGGCCTTTCACGAAGGGAGACCCAGTACTTC	CASSLGVGLSRRETQYF
TRBD1	-	TRBJ2-3	TRBV18	TGTGCCAGCTCGACAGGGAGCACAGATACGCAGTATTTT	CASSTGSTDTQYF
-	-	TRBJ1-1	TRBV3-1/TRBV3-2	TGTGCCAGCAGCGATGACTTCGAGGCCACTGAAGCTTTCTTT	CASSDDFEATEAFF
-	-	TRBJ1-3	TRBV18	TGTGCCAGCTCACCATTTAACAGGCTAAGCTCTGGAAACACCATATATTTT	CASSPFNRLSSGNTIYF
-	-	TRBJ2-5	TRBV12-3/TRBV12-4	TGTGCCAGCAGTTTTTCAGGGCAAGAGACCCAGTACTTC	CASSFSGQETQYF
TRBD1	-	TRBJ1-2	TRBV7-2	TGTGCCAGCAGCTTAAATCCAGGGGGCGAAGGCTACACCTTC	CASSLNPGGEGYTF
TRBD1	-	TRBJ1-6	TRBV7-3	TGTGCCAGCAGCCTCGACAGGGTTTATTCACCCCTCCACTTT	CASSLDRVYSPLHF
TRBD2	-	TRBJ2-1	TRBV11-3	TGTGCCAGCAGCTTATCTGGGACTAGTGGCTATGAGCAGTTCTTC	CASSLSGTSGYEQFF
-	-	TRBJ2-7	TRBV7-9	TGTGCCAGCAGCAACCAAAGAGACTACGAGCAGTACTTC	CASSNQRDYEQYF
-	-	TRBJ1-2	TRBV10-1	TGCGCCAGCAGTGAGGAGGCCGGAAGGACACGCCACAACGGCTACACCTTC	CASSEEAGRTRHNGYTF
TRBD1	-	TRBJ1-6	TRBV5-1	TGCGCCAGCAGCTTGGCCGGACAGGGACCCCTCTATAATTCACCCCTCCACTTT	CASSLAGQGPLYNSPLHF
-	-	TRBJ1-3	TRBV19	TGTGCCAGCAGTGGTCGGAGCTCTGGAAACACCATATATTTT	CASSGRSSGNTIYF
-	once	TRBJ1-3	TRBV10-3	TGTGCCATCAGTCGCCAGACAGTCTCTGGAAACACCATATATTTT	CAISRQTVSGNTIYF
TRBD1	-	TRBJ2-4	TRBV11-2	TGTGCCAGCAGCTTTGGACAGGGGGGGGACATTCAGTACTTC	CASSFGQGGDIQYF
-	once	TRBJ2-3	TRBV2	TGTGCCAGCAGTGATCAGGGGCCCATTCGGGGTACGCAGTATTTT	CASSDQGPIRGTQYF
-	-	TRBJ1-2	TRBV7-9	TGTGCCAGCAGCTTAGCTAGTCCAGGGCTCAACTATGGCTACACCTTC	CASSLASPGLNYGYTF
-	-	TRBJ1-2	TRBV6-6	TGTGCCAGCAGTCCGACTGCGGGCAGGGGATCGAGGGGCCCTTATGGCTACACCTTC	CASSPTAGRGSRGPYGYTF
TRBD2	once	TRBJ2-5	TRBV5-1	TGCGCCAGCTGTAGCGGGAGCGGTAAAGAGACCCAGTACTTC	CASCSGSGKETQYF
-	once	TRBJ1-1	TRBV27	TGTGCCAGCAGTTTATTGGGGCCGAACACTGAAGCTTTCTTT	CASSLLGPNTEAFF
-	-	TRBJ1-2	TRBV2	TGTGCCAGCAGTGTTAGCACAAACTATGGCTACACCTTC	CASSVSTNYGYTF
TRBD2	-	TRBJ2-3	TRBV7-2	TGTGCCAGCAGCTTAGCCCGGACTAGCGGCACAGATACGCAGTATTTT	CASSLARTSGTDTQYF
-	-	TRBJ1-1	TRBV27	TGTGCCAGCAGTTTACGAAGGGGCTACAGTTTGAACACTGAAGCTTTCTTT	CASSLRRGYSLNTEAFF
TRBD1	-	TRBJ1-2	TRBV7-3	TGTGCCAGCAGCCGAAATTCCGGGACAGGGATCTATGGCTACACCTTC	CASSRNSGTGIYGYTF
-	-	TRBJ1-1	TRBV28	TGTGCCAGCAGTTTACCAGGAAACACTGAAGCTTTCTTT	CASSLPGNTEAFF
TRBD1	-	TRBJ2-7	TRBV10-1	TGCGCCAGCAGCTCCCAATTCGGGACAGGGGGTTCCTACGAGCAGTACTTC	CASSSQFGTGGSYEQYF
TRBD1	-	TRBJ1-1	TRBV27	TGTGCCAGCAGTTTCGGACAGGGGGCTCTGGGTGAAGCTTTCTTT	CASSFGQGALGEAFF
-	-	TRBJ1-1	TRBV7-9	TGTGCCAGCTCGCGGGTGAACACTGAAGCTTTCTTT	CASSRVNTEAFF